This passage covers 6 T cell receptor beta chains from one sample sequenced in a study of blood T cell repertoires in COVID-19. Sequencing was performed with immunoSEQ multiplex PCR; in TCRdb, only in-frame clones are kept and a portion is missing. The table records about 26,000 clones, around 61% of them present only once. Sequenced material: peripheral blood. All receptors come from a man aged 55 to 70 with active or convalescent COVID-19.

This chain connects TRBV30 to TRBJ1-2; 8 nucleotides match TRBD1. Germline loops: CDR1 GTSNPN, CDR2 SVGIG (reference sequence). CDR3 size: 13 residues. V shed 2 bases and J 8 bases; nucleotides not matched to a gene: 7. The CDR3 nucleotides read TGTGCCTGGAGTCGGGACAGGCCTAAAGGCTACACCTTC. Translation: CAWSRDRPKGYTF.

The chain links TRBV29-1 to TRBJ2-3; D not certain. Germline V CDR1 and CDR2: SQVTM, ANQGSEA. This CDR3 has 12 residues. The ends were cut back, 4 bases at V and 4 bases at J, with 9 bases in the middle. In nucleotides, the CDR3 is TGCAGCGTTGGCACAGCCTCAGATACGCAGTATTTT. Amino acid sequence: CSVGTASDTQYF.

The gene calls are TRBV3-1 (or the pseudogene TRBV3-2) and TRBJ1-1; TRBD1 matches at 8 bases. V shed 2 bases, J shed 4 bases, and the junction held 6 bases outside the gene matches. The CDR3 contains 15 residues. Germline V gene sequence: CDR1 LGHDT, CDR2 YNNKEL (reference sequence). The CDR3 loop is CASSQRTGRGTEAFF. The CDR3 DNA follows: TGTGCCAGCAGCCAAAGGACAGGGAGAGGCACTGAAGCTTTCTTT.

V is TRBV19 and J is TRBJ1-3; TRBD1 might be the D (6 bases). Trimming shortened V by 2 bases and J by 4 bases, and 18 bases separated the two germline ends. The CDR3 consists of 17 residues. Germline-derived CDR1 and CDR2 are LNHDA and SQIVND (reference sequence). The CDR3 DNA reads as TGTGCCAGTAGTATAAACCCGATGGGGGCCCGCGGAAACACCATATATTTT. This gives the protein CASSINPMGARGNTIYF.

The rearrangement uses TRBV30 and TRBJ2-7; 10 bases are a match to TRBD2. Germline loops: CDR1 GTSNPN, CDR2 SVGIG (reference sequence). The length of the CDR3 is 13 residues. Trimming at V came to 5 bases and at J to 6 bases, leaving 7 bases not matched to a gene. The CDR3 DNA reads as TGTGCCTGGGGACTAGCGGACCCTAGCGAGCAGTACTTC. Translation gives CAWGLADPSEQYF.

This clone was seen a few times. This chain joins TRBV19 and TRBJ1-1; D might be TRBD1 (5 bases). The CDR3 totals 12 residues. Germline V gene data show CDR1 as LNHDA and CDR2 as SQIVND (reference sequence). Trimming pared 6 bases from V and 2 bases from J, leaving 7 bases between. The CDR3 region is CASRQANTEAFF. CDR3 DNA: TGTGCCAGTAGACAGGCAAACACTGAAGCTTTCTTT.